Below, 6 T cell receptor beta chains from the same sample are listed, as sequenced in a study of blood T cell repertoires in COVID-19. Data came from immunoSEQ multiplex PCR; TCRdb stores just in-frame clones and leaves some out. This table has around 370,000 clones, roughly 90% appearing once. Sequencing input: peripheral blood. All receptors come from a woman aged 70-85 years with COVID-19, enrolled during active disease.

The V and J genes are TRBV15 and TRBJ1-3; 8 nucleotides align to TRBD1. J gave up 3 bases and V 7 bases, and 8 bases lay outside the gene matches. CDR1 and CDR2 from the germline V gene are LNHNV and YYDKDF (reference sequence). This CDR3 spans 15 amino acids. The CDR3 DNA follows: TGTGCCACCACCTCGGACAGGGCTTATGGAAACACCATATATTTT. It is translated as CATTSDRAYGNTIYF. The whole variable domain, filled in from reference TRBV15 and TRBJ1-3, reads DAMVIQNPRYQVTQFGKPVTLSCSQTLNHNVMYWYQQKSSQAPKLLFHYYDKDFNNEADTPDNFQSRRPNTSFCFLDIRSPGLGDTAMYLCATTSDRAYGNTIYFGEGSWLTVV.

The chain joins TRBV5-1 to TRBJ2-7; D is ambiguous. The CDR3 runs 12 residues. Trimming took 1 base from V and 5 from J, leaving 7 bases between them. Germline-derived CDR1 and CDR2 are SGHRS and YFSETQ. The CDR3 sequence: CASSLYADEQYF. The CDR3 bases are TGCGCCAGCAGCTTGTATGCGGACGAGCAGTACTTC.

The chain links TRBV21-1 to TRBJ2-1; the D call of TRBD2 is as the table states it, not checked on the DNA. TRBV21-1 is given as a pseudogene. The CDR3 runs to 20 residues. The CDR3, as DNA: TGTGCCAGCAGCAAAGTCTCGGGAAAGGCCCCCGGCTGGTCCTACAATGAGCAGTTCTTC. Amino acids: CASSKVSGKAPGWSYNEQFF.

As for this clone: Other DNA sequences in the same sample also yield this CDR3. The V call is TRBV5-1, the J call TRBJ1-1; 10 bases fit TRBD1. Trimming removed 2 bases from V and 5 bases from J; junction bases left unmatched: 3. This CDR3 region has 14 residues. CDR1 is SGHRS, CDR2 YFSETQ, per germline. In nucleotides, the CDR3 is TGCGCCAGCAGCTTAGGGACAGGGGAGACTGAAGCTTTCTTT. It specifies CASSLGTGETEAFF.

The chain joins TRBV27 to TRBJ2-1, with 14 bases aligning to TRBD2. Trimming cost V 4 bases and J 8 bases; bases outside gene matches: 10. The CDR3 spans 17 residues. Germline loops: CDR1 MNHEY, CDR2 SMNVEV (reference sequence). The CDR3 here is CASSSARLAGGPYEQFF. In nucleotides, the CDR3 is TGTGCCAGCAGTTCGGCGAGACTAGCGGGGGGGCCTTATGAGCAGTTCTTC.

The V gene is TRBV11-2, the J gene TRBJ1-1; 7 bases match TRBD1. Per the germline V gene, CDR1 is SGHAT and CDR2 is FQNNGV. The V and J ends lost 4 bases and 11 bases, in that order; junction bases with no gene match: 7. This CDR3 has 12 residues. In DNA form, the CDR3 reads TGTGCCAGCAGCTCCACCGCAGGGGGGGCTTTCTTT. Its protein is CASSSTAGGAFF. Full variable domain (outside the CDR3, taken from reference TRBV11-2 and TRBJ1-1): EAGVAQSPRYKIIEKRQSVAFWCNPISGHATLYWYQQILGQGPKLLIQFQNNGVVDDSQLPKDRFSAERLKGVDSTLKIQPAKLEDSAVYLCASSSTAGGAFFGQGTRLTVV.